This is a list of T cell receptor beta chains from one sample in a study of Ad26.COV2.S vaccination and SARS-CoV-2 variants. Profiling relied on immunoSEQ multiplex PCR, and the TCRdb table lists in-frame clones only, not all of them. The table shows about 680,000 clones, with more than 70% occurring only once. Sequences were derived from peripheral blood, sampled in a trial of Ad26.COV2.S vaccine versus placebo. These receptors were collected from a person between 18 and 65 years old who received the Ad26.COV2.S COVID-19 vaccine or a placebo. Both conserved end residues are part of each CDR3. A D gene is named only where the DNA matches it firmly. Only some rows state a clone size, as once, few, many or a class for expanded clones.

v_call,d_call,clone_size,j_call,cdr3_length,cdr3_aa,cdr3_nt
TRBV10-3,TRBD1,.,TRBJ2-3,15,CAIRETGASTDTQYF,TGTGCCATCAGGGAGACAGGGGCCAGCACAGATACGCAGTATTTT
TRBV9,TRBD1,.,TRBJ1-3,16,CASSPWTGTSGNTIYF,TGTGCCAGCAGCCCCTGGACAGGGACTTCAGGAAACACCATATATTTT
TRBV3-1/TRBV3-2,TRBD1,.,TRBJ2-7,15,CASSQGTGRAYEQYF,TGTGCCAGCAGTCAAGGGACAGGTCGGGCCTACGAGCAGTACTTC
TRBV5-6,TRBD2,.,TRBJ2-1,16,CASSRTSGSNHNEQFF,TGTGCCAGCAGCAGGACTAGCGGGAGTAATCACAATGAGCAGTTCTTC
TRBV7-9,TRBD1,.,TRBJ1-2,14,CASSSGQGVDGYTF,TGTGCCAGCAGCTCGGGACAGGGGGTGGATGGCTACACCTTC
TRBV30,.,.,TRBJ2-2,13,CAWRHQNTGELFF,TGTGCATGGAGACACCAGAACACCGGGGAGCTGTTTTTT
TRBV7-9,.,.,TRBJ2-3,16,CASSPRQERSLDTQYF,TGTGCCAGCAGCCCCAGACAAGAGAGGTCTTTGGATACGCAGTATTTT
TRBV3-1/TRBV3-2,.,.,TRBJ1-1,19,CASSQEIPRDILMNTEAFF,TGTGCCAGCAGCCAAGAAATCCCCCGGGACATCCTCATGAACACTGAAGCTTTCTTT
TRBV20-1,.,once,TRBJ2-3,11,CSAGVADTQYF,TGCAGTGCGGGGGTGGCAGATACGCAGTATTTT
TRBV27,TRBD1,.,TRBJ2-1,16,CASSWGGTGSYNEQFF,TGTGCCAGCAGTTGGGGGGGGACAGGGTCCTACAATGAGCAGTTCTTC
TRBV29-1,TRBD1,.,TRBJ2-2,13,CSAGQLNTGELFF,TGCAGCGCGGGACAGTTGAACACCGGGGAGCTGTTTTTT
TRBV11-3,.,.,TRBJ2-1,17,CASSLGPLEGPYNEQFF,TGTGCCAGCAGCTTAGGGCCCTTAGAGGGGCCCTACAATGAGCAGTTCTTC
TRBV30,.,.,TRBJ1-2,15,CACLNGGAGNYGYTF,TGTGCCTGCCTTAACGGTGGGGCGGGGAACTATGGCTACACCTTC
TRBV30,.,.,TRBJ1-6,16,CAWNSGGLANNSPLHF,TGTGCCTGGAATTCTGGGGGGTTGGCCAATAATTCACCCCTCCACTTT
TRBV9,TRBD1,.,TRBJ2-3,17,CASSVEETDRATDTQYF,TGTGCCAGCAGCGTAGAGGAAACGGACAGGGCCACAGATACGCAGTATTTT